A selection of T cell receptor beta chains follows, all from one sample in a study of neurological immune-mediated disorders. TCRdb fed the 5' RACE reads into MiXCR, producing one record per CDR3 protein. This table holds around 28,000 distinct CDR3 sequences, 2% to 2.5% found once. Source material: PBMCs. These receptor sequences come from a woman aged 45 to 65 with multiple sclerosis. CDR3s include the opening cysteine and the closing phenylalanine or tryptophan. A D gene is named only where the DNA matches it firmly.

>.|TRBV20-1|18
CSASPSQPLAGRADTQYF
>TRBD2|TRBV7-2|13
CASSFPGGYEQYF
>TRBD1|TRBV10-3|13
CAISGQGHYGYTF
>.|TRBV12-3/TRBV12-4|11
CASSLGYEQYF
>.|TRBV6-2/TRBV6-3|13
CASSYGRNQPQHF
>TRBD1|TRBV6-2/TRBV6-3|18
CASSPDRGSITVNNEQFF
>.|TRBV10-3|13
CAISALYLDTQYF
>TRBD2|TRBV20-1|15
CSARRAGGRGYEQFF
>.|TRBV5-1|20
CASSLGLGRDIRGPSEKLFF
>.|TRBV5-1|15
CASSPKAQTNTEAFF
>TRBD2|TRBV2|15
CASSEQREAYNEQFF
>.|TRBV5-1|14
CASMPGGFSYEQYF
>.|TRBV6-5|11
CASSYLGEQFF
>.|TRBV7-2|15
CASSSGRAKGDTQYF
>.|TRBV29-1|14
CSVDVGGVTDTQYF
>.|TRBV29-1|13
CSVYEWGNTEAFF
>TRBD2|TRBV5-6|19
CASSVPGLAGPGGYNEQFF
>.|TRBV3-1|17
CASSQDFSAANTGELFF
>TRBD1|TRBV5-1|15
CASSLGQGGSQPQHF
>.|TRBV27|18
CASSLSLGFSYSNQPQHF
>.|TRBV10-2|15
CASSRERQIIYEQYF
>.|TRBV7-8|13
CASSPRGSYGYTF
>.|TRBV29-1|15
CSVEGGPTSTDTQYF
>.|TRBV20-1|16
CSARRSERSTGNTIYF
>TRBD1|TRBV14|14
CASSRGTGAYEQYF
>.|TRBV11-2|13
CASSRLGHNEQFF
>.|TRBV12-5|14
CASGSGIWGRELFF
>.|TRBV18|14
CASSPGTGTSEAFF
>.|TRBV10-2|14
CASSTSWYEETQYF
>.|TRBV21-1|14
CASSKARLAYEQYF
>.|TRBV3-1|14
CASSPMHSGNTIYF
>TRBD1|TRBV27|14
CASSLDRANTEAFF
>.|TRBV5-8|16
CASSGSRAMVENIQYF
>.|TRBV3-1|14
CASSQAGLAHEQYF
>TRBD2|TRBV3-1|18
CASSRLAGGHRSYNEQFF
>.|TRBV7-2|12
CASSLELETQYF
>.|TRBV12-3/TRBV12-4|14
CASSFGDRNTEAFF
>TRBD2|TRBV5-1|18
CASSSGLAGGVSSYEQYF
>.|TRBV6-2/TRBV6-3|15
CASTIGDVPYNEQFF
>.|TRBV25-1|13
CASSVGGNSPLHF
>.|TRBV7-6|12
CASSPRSGEAFF